The sequence of this T cell receptor beta chain was determined in a study of control samples from healthy donors and cancer patients. Some clones are missing from TCRdb's copy, which holds only in-frame ones; the method was immunoSEQ multiplex PCR. The sample yields under 95,000 clones, 84% seen once. Per the germline V gene, CDR1 is SGHDN and CDR2 is FVKESK. This CDR3 comprises 13 residues. Between the trimmed V and J ends, which lost 7 bases and 7 bases, there was a span of 16 bases. This chain joins TRBV14 and TRBJ1-1; tentative D call: TRBD1 (5 bases). Material for sequencing was blood. The receptor was derived from a middle-aged man in good health. CDR3 sequence reads: CASTEGMVGEAFF. The DNA of the CDR3 is TGTGCCAGCACCGAGGGGATGGTGGGTGAAGCTTTCTTT.